This T cell receptor (beta chain) comes out of a study of cytomegalovirus exposure and HLA in healthy donors. Germline V gene data show CDR1 as SGHNT and CDR2 as YYREEE (reference sequence). Trimming cost V 4 bases and J 0 bases, with 11 bases left between them. There are 15 residues in the CDR3. With 60 Vbeta and 13 Jbeta primers, the PCR was carried out. Method: immunoSEQ multiplex PCR; TCRdb's copy keeps in-frame clones and lacks some. The data show under 95,000 clones, around 81% seen once. The specimen sequenced was PBMCs. The chain combines TRBV5-4 with TRBJ1-3; the D is unclear. This clonotype was obtained from a male donor in good health and CMV-seronegative. The CDR3 sequence: CASSRATDSGNTIYF. DNA for the CDR3: TGTGCCAGCAGCCGAGCGACCGACTCTGGAAACACCATATATTTT.